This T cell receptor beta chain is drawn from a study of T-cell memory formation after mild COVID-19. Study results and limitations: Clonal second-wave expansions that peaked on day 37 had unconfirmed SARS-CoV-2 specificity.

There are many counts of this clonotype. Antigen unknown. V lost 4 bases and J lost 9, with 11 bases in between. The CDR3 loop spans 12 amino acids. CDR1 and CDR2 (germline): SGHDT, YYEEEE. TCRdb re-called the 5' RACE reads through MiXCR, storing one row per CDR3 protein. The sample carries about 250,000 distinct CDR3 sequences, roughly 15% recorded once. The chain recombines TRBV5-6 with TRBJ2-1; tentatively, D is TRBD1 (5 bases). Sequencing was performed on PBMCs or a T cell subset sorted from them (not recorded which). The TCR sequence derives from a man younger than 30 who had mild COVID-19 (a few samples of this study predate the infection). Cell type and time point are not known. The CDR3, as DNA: TGTGCCAGCAGCCTAAGGGGCGGTGAGCAGTTCTTC. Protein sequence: CASSLRGGEQFF.